The rows below give T cell receptor beta chains drawn from one sample of a study of PD-L1 blockade in urothelial cancer. Here immunoSEQ multiplex PCR was the method, and the copy in TCRdb shows in-frame clones only, minus some. Of about 80,000 clones listed, about nine tenths are singletons. The sequencing used PBMCs, collected around atezolizumab (anti-PD-L1) treatment. These TCRs come from a woman aged 70-85 years with urothelial cancer. The CDR3 runs from the conserved cysteine through the conserved F or W. A D gene is named only where the DNA matches it firmly. Not all rows give a size; the values are once, few, many and, for expanded clones, a class.

>TRBJ2-5|-|-|TRBV7-9
TGTGCCAGCAGCTTACCGCTCCGGGAGACCCAGTACTTC
CASSLPLRETQYF
>TRBJ2-5|-|once|TRBV30
TGTGCCTGGAGCCGGGACTCCAGGGGGGAGACCCAGTACTTC
CAWSRDSRGETQYF
>TRBJ2-7|TRBD1|once|TRBV9
TGTGCCAGCAGCGCCGGGGGACAGGGGGCCTACGAGCAGTACTTC
CASSAGGQGAYEQYF
>TRBJ2-3|-|-|TRBV5-4
TGTGCCAGCAGCTGGGACTCCACAGATACGCAGTATTTT
CASSWDSTDTQYF
>TRBJ2-7|TRBD2|-|TRBV5-1
TGCGCCAGCAGCTTGGGGGGGGGCCAGCGGGGGAACTATCTCTACGAGCAGTACTTC
CASSLGGGQRGNYLYEQYF
>TRBJ1-3|-|-|TRBV10-3
TGTGCCATCAGTGGGCCGGGGTCTGACACCATATATTTT
CAISGPGSDTIYF
>TRBJ1-2|-|once|TRBV7-2
TGTGCCAGCAGCTTAGCGTCCGGGGGGGGATATGGCTACACCTTC
CASSLASGGGYGYTF
>TRBJ2-5|-|-|TRBV27
TGTGCCAGCAGTTCGACGGGCCAAGAGACCCAGTACTTC
CASSSTGQETQYF
>TRBJ2-7|TRBD1|-|TRBV4-2
TGTGCCAGCAGACATACCGGGACAGGGGTGTACGAGCAGTACTTC
CASRHTGTGVYEQYF
>TRBJ1-5|-|-|TRBV30
TGTGCCTGGAGTGTGGGCAGGGTGAGAAATCAGCCCCAGCATTTT
CAWSVGRVRNQPQHF
>TRBJ2-5|-|-|TRBV5-1
TGCGCCAGCAGCCCCCTCCGGGGTGGCGGAGGGTTTCAAGAGACCCAGTACTTC
CASSPLRGGGGFQETQYF
>TRBJ2-5|TRBD2|-|TRBV7-8
TGTGCCAGCAGCTTAGGGACTAGCGGGAGAGGGGTTGGAGAGACCCAGTACTTC
CASSLGTSGRGVGETQYF